This T cell receptor (beta chain) was profiled in a study of memory CD4+ T cells and cytomegalovirus serostatus. Study-wide background: Donors were healthy Belgian adults, 9 or 10 CMV seropositive and about 24 seronegative. Study-level points and caveats: CD4+ memory repertoires contained 67 of 164 reported CMV TCRbeta sequences.

The sort gate was single viable CD3+CD4+CD8-CD45RO+ cells for memory CD4+ T cells. Serum IgG to CMV pp150, pp28, p38 and p52 defined serostatus. Total CD4+ T cells were enriched by CD4 positive selection. The CDR3 covers 14 residues. Trimming removed 8 bases at V and 2 bases at J, with 13 bases between. Germline V gene data show CDR1 as MDHEN and CDR2 as SYDVKM. About this clone: What it binds is not known.

Method: immunoSEQ multiplex PCR; TCRdb's copy keeps in-frame clones and lacks some. The table has some 52,000 clones, roughly four fifths seen once. This clonotype was sampled from an adult in good health and CMV-seronegative. The sample taken for sequencing was memory CD4+ T cells from blood. The chain uses TRBV28 and TRBJ1-5, with D hard to call. As DNA, the CDR3 is TGTGCCAGCTCCCGGACTGACCGCAATCAGCCCCAGCATTTT. It specifies CASSRTDRNQPQHF.